This T cell receptor (beta chain) emerged from a study of T cell changes during pregnancy in multiple sclerosis (dated by TCRdb to about 2019). For the study in its entirety: Changes in the T cell repertoire over the course of pregnancy were examined in this study in women with multiple sclerosis.

The trim is 6 bases for V and 4 bases for J, with a gap of 13 bases between the germline ends. The CDR3 numbers 13 residues from cysteine through phenylalanine. Of the read, only the CDR3 DNA is kept; its 39 bases are in frame from base 1. CDR1 and CDR2 (MDHEN, SYDVKM) derive from the germline V gene. Library prep was done by the immunoSEQ multiplex PCR assay. TCRdb holds this immuneACCESS table with in-frame rearrangements only. Some clones are missing; in checked studies, unresolved V genes explain under half, and the rest has no known cause. In this sample the table shows about 70,000 clones, around 90% of which occur a single time. The ten largest clonotypes hold approximately 1.1% of the sample. As to this clone: The clone's antigen remains unknown. Qualities for individual bases were not recorded, and no much larger clone is one base off.

The chain is encoded by TRBV28 joined to TRBJ2-7, and perhaps TRBD1 as D gene, on 6 matching bases. The origin of this receptor is a female donor with multiple sclerosis, enrolled in a pregnancy study. The source was peripheral blood, collected in the third trimester of pregnancy. Here the CDR3 is given as CASRRQEPYEQYF. In nucleotide form, the sequence is TGTGCCAGCAGACGACAGGAGCCGTACGAGCAGTACTTC.